A selection of T cell receptor beta chains follows, all from one sample in a study of cytomegalovirus exposure and HLA in healthy donors. Some clones are missing from TCRdb's copy, which holds only in-frame ones; the method was immunoSEQ multiplex PCR. The profile covers roughly 190,000 clones, with over 70% appearing a single time and 1.7% taken by the ten largest. Sequenced sample: PBMCs. All receptors derive from a man between 40 and 49 years old in good health and CMV-seropositive. Both conserved end residues are part of each CDR3. D genes are given only for firm matches. Clone sizes are given selectively: once, few, many, or a class where the clone is expanded.

v_call	j_call	clone_size	d_call	cdr3_aa	cdr3_nt
TRBV5-1	TRBJ2-7	once	TRBD2	CASSLGAAGASYEQYF	TGCGCCAGCAGCTTGGGCGCAGCGGGAGCCTCCTACGAGCAGTACTTC
TRBV19	TRBJ2-7	.	.	CASSTGQNSYEQYF	TGTGCCAGTAGTACCGGACAGAACTCCTACGAGCAGTACTTC
TRBV5-1	TRBJ2-3	.	TRBD2	CASSPGGLAGGTTDTQYF	TGCGCCAGCAGCCCTGGAGGACTAGCGGGAGGGACCACAGATACGCAGTATTTT
TRBV29-1	TRBJ1-4	once	.	CSVEDSSNEKLFF	TGCAGCGTTGAGGACAGCTCTAATGAAAAACTGTTTTTT
TRBV5-1	TRBJ1-1	.	.	CASSLYDSGTEAFF	TGCGCCAGCAGCTTGTATGATTCGGGAACTGAAGCTTTCTTT
TRBV7-8	TRBJ2-4	.	.	CASSPSGGPKNSQYF	TGTGCCAGCAGCCCGTCAGGAGGGCCCAAAAACAGTCAGTACTTC
TRBV28	TRBJ1-1	.	.	CASNMEQGMNTEAFF	TGTGCCAGCAATATGGAGCAGGGCATGAACACTGAAGCTTTCTTT
TRBV7-9	TRBJ1-2	.	.	CASSLDPVFNYGYTF	TGTGCCAGCAGCTTAGATCCGGTTTTTAACTATGGCTACACCTTC
TRBV6-5	TRBJ1-2	few	.	CASRSLINGYTF	TGTGCCAGCAGAAGCCTCATTAATGGCTACACCTTC
TRBV15	TRBJ1-5	few	.	CATSRGVGQPQHF	TGTGCCACCAGCAGAGGCGTCGGGCAGCCCCAGCATTTT
TRBV6-4	TRBJ2-1	.	TRBD2	CASRGTSGANEQFF	TGTGCCAGCAGGGGGACTAGCGGGGCGAATGAGCAGTTCTTC
TRBV27	TRBJ1-6	few	TRBD1	CASRLSGGNSPLHF	TGTGCCAGCAGATTATCAGGGGGCAATTCACCCCTCCACTTT
TRBV11-2	TRBJ1-4	.	.	CASSFQGSRGEKLFF	TGTGCCAGCAGCTTCCAGGGTTCCAGGGGTGAAAAACTGTTTTTT
TRBV10-1	TRBJ1-3	.	.	CASSDIRGYVGNTIYF	TGCGCCAGCAGTGATATAAGGGGGTACGTTGGAAACACCATATATTTT
TRBV5-1	TRBJ1-1	.	TRBD1	CASSLGTGGRNTEAFF	TGCGCCAGCAGCTTGGGGACAGGGGGGAGGAACACTGAAGCTTTCTTT
TRBV30	TRBJ1-1	few	TRBD1	CAWSDTGQGNTEAFF	TGTGCCTGGAGTGATACCGGACAGGGGAACACTGAAGCTTTCTTT
TRBV19	TRBJ1-5	.	TRBD1	CASSIRQGIQPQHF	TGTGCCAGTAGTATTCGACAGGGGATTCAGCCCCAGCATTTT
TRBV5-4	TRBJ2-4	once	TRBD2	CASSLGRGAKNIQYF	TGTGCCAGCAGCTTGGGGCGGGGGGCCAAAAACATTCAGTACTTC
TRBV9	TRBJ2-7	.	.	CASSVGILVMDEQYF	TGTGCCAGCAGCGTAGGTATTCTAGTTATGGACGAGCAGTACTTC
TRBV2	TRBJ1-2	.	.	CASRWGGNYGYTF	TGTGCCAGCAGGTGGGGAGGAAACTATGGCTACACCTTC
TRBV15	TRBJ1-1	.	.	CATSREYPGTEAFF	TGTGCCACCAGCAGGGAGTATCCGGGGACTGAAGCTTTCTTT
TRBV6-6	TRBJ1-2	once	TRBD1	CASRKDRGPNYGYTF	TGTGCCAGCAGGAAAGACAGGGGACCCAACTATGGCTACACCTTC